Ten or more counts support the clone carrying this T cell receptor beta chain. Its antigen remains unidentified. RNA transcripts provided the source from which TCR beta CDR3 regions were amplified. A set of HTBI primers served as the primers for a first-round RT-PCR of the TCR CDR3. One entry per CDR3 protein, called by TCRdb with MiXCR from the multiplex PCR reads. In the table there are 500,000 or so distinct CDR3 sequences, roughly a sixth of which are singletons. Trimming removed 0 bases from V and 1 base from J, with 12 bases in between. The CDR3 runs 16 residues. Germline loops: CDR1 GTSNPN, CDR2 SVGIG (reference sequence). These data originate in a study of T cells in Graves' hyperthyroidism and ophthalmopathy. Study-level background: The authors collected peripheral blood at initial diagnosis, before any treatment.

Study-level points and caveats: Ophthalmopathy was told apart from stable hyperthyroidism by a 13 V-J model. Most clonotypes expanded in the thyroid (above 0.001) were also present in blood.

The clonotype originates from a woman aged 18-29 years with Graves' ophthalmopathy. V is TRBV30 and J is TRBJ2-2; D possibly corresponds to TRBD1 (5 bases). Sequencing was carried out using blood. CDR3 nucleotide sequence: TGTGCCTGGAGTGTAGGGGTAGTCGTGAACACCGGGGAGCTGTTTTTT. Translation gives CAWSVGVVVNTGELFF.